The source of this T cell receptor beta chain is a study of T cells in Graves' hyperthyroidism and ophthalmopathy. Per the germline V gene, CDR1 is MNHNS and CDR2 is SASEGT. The V end was cut by 10 bases, the J end by 3 bases, with 14 bases between. The CDR3 is made up of 13 amino acids. Blood was sampled at initial diagnosis of hyperthyroidism, prior to onset of any ophthalmopathy symptoms. The TCR beta CDR3 regions underwent amplification using RNA transcripts as the source. The HTBI primer set drove a first-round RT-PCR of the TCR CDR3. Via MiXCR, TCRdb re-called the multiplex PCR reads, giving one row per CDR3 protein. Among some 600,000 distinct CDR3 sequences, 14% were seen once, and the ten largest hold around 5.4%.

The clonotype originates from a woman between 25 and 40 years old with Graves' hyperthyroidism that later progressed to Graves' ophthalmopathy. The chain is built from TRBV6-1 and TRBJ2-3; D possibly uses TRBD1 or TRBD2 (6 bases each). What was sequenced was blood. The CDR3 DNA reads TGTGCCACCCGAAAGGGGGGAACAGATACGCAGTATTTT. Translating gives CATRKGGTDTQYF.